This record looks at one TCR beta chain sequence and its context. As yet, its antigen is unknown. The data are from a study of cytomegalovirus exposure and HLA in healthy donors. General study results and limits: Through in vitro validation, three CMV-associated chains were shown to be specific for CMV antigens. Researchers counted 180 or so TCR beta chains as cytomegalovirus-associated. Many donors carried some public TCRs, although rarity characterized most TCR sequences.

Germline loops: CDR1 SGHTA, CDR2 FQGTGA. The CDR3 loop spans 14 amino acids. V lost 5 bases and J lost 9; bases outside the gene matches: 8. TCRdb's copy holds only in-frame clones and misses some; the assay was immunoSEQ multiplex PCR. The table has roughly 80,000 clones, approximately 90% seen once. The clonotype originates from a man aged 25 to 45 in good health and CMV-seronegative. The chain carries TRBV7-3 and TRBJ2-5; 11 bases align to TRBD1. The sample comprised PBMCs. For the CDR3, the DNA is TGTGCCAGCAGCGATAGGGGGACAGGGGGTGCCCAGTACTTC. Residues: CASSDRGTGGAQYF. Full variable domain (outside the CDR3, taken from reference TRBV7-3 and TRBJ2-5): GAGVSQTPSNKVTEKGKYVELRCDPISGHTALYWYRQSLGQGPEFLIYFQGTGAADDSGLPNDRFFAVRPEGSVSTLKIQRTERGDSAVYLCASSDRGTGGAQYFGPGTRLLVL.